The clone carrying this T cell receptor beta chain was recorded many times. The data stem from a study of identical twins. Germline V CDR1 and CDR2: ENHRY, SYGVKD. CDR3 length: 17 residues. Trimming stripped 5 bases from V and 10 bases from J, with 24 bases between. TCRdb ran MiXCR on the 5' RACE reads and lists one entry per CDR3 protein. The table shows 200,000 to 250,000 distinct CDR3 sequences, with 5.5% to 7.5% occurring only once. These data were likewise used in another study, on T cells expressing NK-cell markers. From that paper: In a group of several donors, dominant NKG2C+ clonotypes represented roughly 1.0-8% of CD8+ T cells.

The material sequenced was CD8+ T cells sorted from blood. The chain joins TRBV10-3 to TRBJ1-6; D not certain. The receptor's source is a woman between 18 and 29 years old in good health. In DNA form, the CDR3 reads TGTGCCATCAGTCACCCTCGGCGGTCGATTAAAGGATCACCCCTCCACTTT. Its translation: CAISHPRRSIKGSPLHF.